The 30 T cell receptor beta chains below come from one sample, sequenced in a study of blood T cell repertoires in COVID-19. This table comes from immunoSEQ multiplex PCR, and its TCRdb copy is limited to in-frame clones, with some not included. The data show under 350,000 clones, 89% seen once. The specimen was peripheral blood. The source is a man in his fifties with acute or convalescent COVID-19.

The chain couples TRBV15 to TRBJ2-5, with TRBD1 as a possible D gene (7 bases). Looked up from germline, CDR1 is LNHNV and CDR2 is YYDKDF (reference sequence). The CDR3 contains 12 residues. Trimming cost V 0 bases and J 13 bases, with 12 bases left between them. This CDR3 is CATSRDRGEPYF. CDR3 nucleotide sequence: TGTGCCACCAGCAGAGACAGGGGGGAGCCGTACTTC.

The gene calls are TRBV11-2 and TRBJ2-1; 7 bases agree with TRBD2. V was clipped by 5 bases and J by 4 bases; unmatched bases: 5. CDR1 and CDR2 (germline): SGHAT, FQNNGV. This CDR3 contains 14 residues. The CDR3 DNA sequence: TGTGCCAGCAGCGTAGGGGAGGGATACAATGAGCAGTTCTTC. Amino acids: CASSVGEGYNEQFF.

The V gene is TRBV18, the J gene TRBJ1-2; tentative D call: TRBD1 (5 bases). V was cut by 2 bases and J by 2 bases, with 12 bases left in between. This CDR3 is built from 15 residues. CDR1 is KGHSH, CDR2 LQKENI, per germline. CDR3 protein: CASSPGVRQNYGYTF. CDR3 nucleotides: TGTGCCAGCTCACCAGGCGTTAGACAGAACTATGGCTACACCTTC.

This chain joins TRBV6-5 and TRBJ1-2; D is possibly TRBD1 (5 bases). The CDR3 is 13 residues long. The germline gives CDR1 MNHEY, CDR2 SVGAGI. V gave up 6 bases and J gave up 1 base, with 9 bases separating them. The CDR3 sequence is CASSRDSNYGYTF. Written as DNA, the CDR3 is TGTGCCAGCAGCCGAGACAGTAACTATGGCTACACCTTC.

The chain carries TRBV12-2 and TRBJ2-7; the D call TRBD1 from the table was never checked on the DNA. TRBV12-2 is assigned pseudogene status. The length of the CDR3 is 17 residues. The CDR3 loop is CASRLPGQGITVYEQYF. The CDR3 nucleotides read TGTGCAAGTCGCTTACCCGGACAGGGGATTACTGTCTACGAGCAGTACTTC.

The chain carries TRBV3-1 (or the pseudogene TRBV3-2) and TRBJ1-1; D perhaps matches TRBD1 (5 bases). Per germline, CDR1 LGHDT and CDR2 YNNKEL (reference sequence). The CDR3 contains 13 residues. With 4 bases removed from V and 2 bases from J, the gap between germline ends came to 8 bases. The CDR3 DNA follows: TGTGCCAGCAGCCGGGGCCGCAACACTGAAGCTTTCTTT. Protein: CASSRGRNTEAFF.

The chain employs TRBV7-2 and TRBJ1-2, with 7 positions matching TRBD1. Unmatched junction bases numbered 2, after V lost 3 bases and J lost 7 bases. Germline V gene sequence: CDR1 SGHTA, CDR2 FQGNSA. There are 12 residues in the CDR3. CDR3 nucleotide sequence: TGTGCCAGCAGCTTCGGGACAGTTGGCTACACCTTC. Its protein is CASSFGTVGYTF.

This sequence joins TRBV5-4 and TRBJ2-2; the D gene is possibly TRBD1 (6 bases). The CDR3 contains 16 residues. Germline V gene data show CDR1 as SGHNT and CDR2 as YYREEE (reference sequence). The ends were cut back, 3 bases at V and 3 bases at J, with 15 bases in the middle. The CDR3 DNA follows: TGTGCCAGCAGCTCGAGACAGGTTCGTGACACCGGGGAGCTGTTTTTT. Translating gives CASSSRQVRDTGELFF.

The V gene is TRBV30, the J gene TRBJ2-1; D ambiguous. Trimming shortened V by 2 bases and J by 2 bases, and 10 bases separated the two germline ends. The V gene's germline CDR1 is GTSNPN and CDR2 SVGIG (reference sequence). The CDR3 has 14 residues. As DNA, the CDR3 is TGTGCCTGGAGTTTATTGGGCACCTACAATGAGCAGTTCTTC. Its translation: CAWSLLGTYNEQFF.

The V and J genes are TRBV30 and TRBJ2-1; possibly TRBD1 for D (5 bases). Germline CDR1 and CDR2: GTSNPN and SVGIG (reference sequence). CDR3 length equals 13 residues. The V gene lost 7 bases and the J gene lost 6 bases, with 16 bases spanning the gap. The CDR3 DNA sequence: TGTGCCTTCCTGGCAGGGTATCTCAATGAGCAGTTCTTC. Translating gives CAFLAGYLNEQFF.

The rearrangement uses TRBV18 and TRBJ1-2, with 7 bases fitting TRBD1. From germline, CDR1 is KGHSH and CDR2 LQKENI. V trimming: 3 bases; J trimming: 7 bases; junction bases outside the gene matches: 5. The CDR3 totals 13 residues. The CDR3 spells CASSPPTGLGYTF. CDR3 in DNA: TGTGCCAGCTCACCGCCGACAGGGCTTGGCTACACCTTC.

The table lists this clone with a count of one. V is TRBV19 and J is TRBJ2-4; D unresolved. Germline V gene sequence: CDR1 LNHDA, CDR2 SQIVND (reference sequence). The CDR3 is 15 residues long. V lost 6 bases, J lost 0 bases, and 12 bases lay in between. The CDR3 reads CASSLQKLAKNIQYF. CDR3 DNA sequence: TGTGCCAGTAGCCTACAGAAATTAGCCAAAAACATTCAGTACTTC.

This clone was detected once. This rearrangement joins TRBV27 to TRBJ1-4; D is unresolved. Germline loops: CDR1 MNHEY, CDR2 SMNVEV (reference sequence). CDR3 length: 14 residues. The V gene lost 1 base and the J gene lost 4 bases, with 7 bases spanning the gap. CDR3 in amino acids: CASSLLAHNEKLFF. The CDR3 DNA follows: TGTGCCAGCAGTTTATTAGCTCATAATGAAAAACTGTTTTTT.

The V call is TRBV15, the J call TRBJ1-5; D perhaps matches TRBD1 (5 bases). V dropped 3 bases and J dropped 6 bases, with 9 bases sitting between them. CDR1 and CDR2 (germline): LNHNV, YYDKDF (reference sequence). The CDR3 runs to 13 residues. The CDR3 DNA reads TGTGCCACCAGCAGTCGGACATCTCAGCCCCAGCATTTT. Residues: CATSSRTSQPQHF. Together with reference TRBV15 and TRBJ1-5, the CDR3 gives the full variable domain: DAMVIQNPRYQVTQFGKPVTLSCSQTLNHNVMYWYQQKSSQAPKLLFHYYDKDFNNEADTPDNFQSRRPNTSFCFLDIRSPGLGDTAMYLCATSSRTSQPQHFGDGTRLSIL.

Note on this clone: This sample includes further DNA sequences coding for the same CDR3. This chain uses TRBV15 with TRBJ2-7; D may be TRBD1 (6 bases). V was shortened by 2 bases and J by 4 bases, with 9 bases between the two germline ends. Germline values: CDR1 LNHNV, CDR2 YYDKDF (reference sequence). The CDR3 is 13 amino acids. The CDR3 nucleotides are TGTGCCACCAGCAGAAGAACAGGGTACGAGCAGTACTTC. Its protein is CATSRRTGYEQYF. Filled out from reference TRBV15 and TRBJ2-7, the complete variable domain reads DAMVIQNPRYQVTQFGKPVTLSCSQTLNHNVMYWYQQKSSQAPKLLFHYYDKDFNNEADTPDNFQSRRPNTSFCFLDIRSPGLGDTAMYLCATSRRTGYEQYFGPGTRLTVT.

J is TRBJ1-5 and V is TRBV15; no clear D gene. The germline V gene has CDR1 LNHNV and CDR2 YYDKDF (reference sequence). The V end was cut by 3 bases, the J end by 9 bases, with 18 bases between. The CDR3 loop spans 15 amino acids. CDR3 residues: CATSSARLEGPPQHF. CDR3 coding DNA: TGTGCCACCAGCAGTGCCCGTTTGGAGGGCCCGCCCCAGCATTTT.

The chain joins TRBV6-6 to TRBJ1-2; D may be TRBD1 (6 bases). Germline V CDR1 and CDR2: MNHNY, SVGAGI (reference sequence). This CDR3 is 13 amino acids long. Trimming took off 6 bases at V and 8 bases at J, with 16 bases between the two ends. CDR3 sequence (DNA): TGTGCCAGCAGCCCACGGGACACCCAGGGCTACACCTTC. Its translation is CASSPRDTQGYTF.

The J gene is TRBJ2-2, the V gene TRBV19; no definite D call. Between the trimmed V and J ends, which lost 5 bases and 2 bases, there was a span of 12 bases. This CDR3 spans 15 amino acids. Germline loops: CDR1 LNHDA, CDR2 SQIVND (reference sequence). CDR3 coding DNA: TGTGCCAGTAGTTTCCGGCACAGCAACACCGGGGAGCTGTTTTTT. This gives the protein CASSFRHSNTGELFF.

This clone has only a few counts. V is TRBV11-2 and J is TRBJ2-2; possibly TRBD2 for D (5 bases). This CDR3 is 17 amino acids long. Germline-derived CDR1 and CDR2 are SGHAT and FQNNGV. The V end lost 5 bases, the J end lost 3 bases, and 19 bases lay between the germline ends. The CDR3 is CASSPWTAEVYTGELFF. In nucleotides, the CDR3 is TGTGCCAGCAGCCCCTGGACCGCGGAGGTGTACACCGGGGAGCTGTTTTTT.

This clone was seen a single time. This chain joins TRBV7-3 and TRBJ2-7, with a tentative D call TRBD2 (5 bases). Trimming removed 3 bases at V and 3 bases at J, with 15 bases between. Looked up from germline, CDR1 is SGHTA and CDR2 is FQGTGA. The CDR3 has 15 amino acids. The CDR3 DNA sequence: TGTGCCAGCAGCTTGAGGTCCGGGGTCGGCTACGAGCAGTACTTC. As protein: CASSLRSGVGYEQYF.

The chain combines TRBV4-1 with TRBJ1-2, with a possible D match to TRBD1 (5 bases). Germline V lookup: CDR1 MGHRA, CDR2 YSYEKL. The V end lost 4 bases, the J end lost 8 bases, and 17 bases lay between the germline ends. The CDR3 is made up of 14 amino acids. The CDR3 is CASSPEGEGKGYTF. The CDR3 DNA reads as TGCGCCAGCAGCCCGGAGGGAGAGGGGAAGGGCTACACCTTC.

V gene TRBV20-1 combines with J gene TRBJ1-1; D perhaps matches TRBD1 (5 bases). The CDR3 consists of 14 residues. Looked up from germline, CDR1 is DFQATT and CDR2 is SNEGSKA (reference sequence). Trimming removed 3 bases from V and 3 bases from J, with 14 bases in between. In nucleotides, the CDR3 is TGCAGTGCTAGTCTTCAGGGTCCGGACACTGAAGCTTTCTTT. Translated: CSASLQGPDTEAFF.

This chain uses TRBV19 with TRBJ1-1, with a weak D call TRBD1 (5 bases). The germline V and J ends were trimmed by 5 bases and 7 bases, with 14 bases remaining between them. Germline V gives CDR1 LNHDA, CDR2 SQIVND (reference sequence). This CDR3 contains 13 residues. The CDR3 nucleotides are TGTGCCAGTAGTTATCGTCCGGGACTTGAAGCTTTCTTT. This translates into CASSYRPGLEAFF.

In this sample, this clone turned up a few times. This chain links TRBV7-9 with TRBJ1-1; D not resolved. The CDR3 runs 13 residues. The germline V gene encodes CDR1 SEHNR and CDR2 FQNEAQ (reference sequence). V dropped 10 bases and J dropped 1 base, with 13 bases sitting between them. Here the CDR3 reads CATAVAENTEAFF. CDR3 DNA: TGTGCCACAGCGGTGGCAGAGAACACTGAAGCTTTCTTT. Complete variable domain (other parts from reference TRBV7-9 and TRBJ1-1): DTGVSQNPRHKITKRGQNVTFRCDPISEHNRLYWYRQTLGQGPEFLTYFQNEAQLEKSRLLSDRFSAERPKGSFSTLEIQRTEQGDSAMYLCATAVAENTEAFFGQGTRLTVV.

This clone occurred once. The CDR3 DNA follows: TGCGCCAGCAGCCGACTCCAAGACTCCTATAATTCACCCCTCCACTTT. Amino acids: CASSRLQDSYNSPLHF. The gene calls are TRBV5-1 and TRBJ1-6; no clear D. CDR1 and CDR2 (germline): SGHRS, YFSETQ. Trimming left V 4 bases short and J 0 bases short, with 11 bases between. The CDR3 spans 16 residues.

V and J are TRBV5-5 and TRBJ1-2, with a possible D match to TRBD1 (6 bases). With 3 bases removed from V and 4 bases from J, the gap between germline ends came to 10 bases. The CDR3 sequence is 13 residues long. Germline V gene data show CDR1 as SGHKS and CDR2 as YYEKEE (reference sequence). The chain's CDR3 is CASSSTGFYGYTF. Written as DNA, the CDR3 is TGTGCCAGCAGCTCGACAGGTTTCTATGGCTACACCTTC. Filled out from reference TRBV5-5 and TRBJ1-2, the complete variable domain reads DAGVTQSPTHLIKTRGQQVTLRCSPISGHKSVSWYQQVLGQGPQFIFQYYEKEERGRGNFPDRFSARQFPNYSSELNVNALLLGDSALYLCASSSTGFYGYTFGSGTRLTVV.

J is TRBJ2-1 and V is TRBV4-1; a weak D match, TRBD2 (5 bases). The CDR3 is made up of 13 amino acids. Trimming removed 4 bases from V and 4 bases from J, with 8 bases in between. The germline V gene has CDR1 MGHRA and CDR2 YSYEKL. The CDR3 here is CASSPDFYNEQFF. In nucleotides, the CDR3 is TGCGCCAGCAGCCCGGACTTTTACAATGAGCAGTTCTTC.

CDR3 sequence: CATSDSRQGDQPQHF. CDR3 coding DNA: TGTGCCACCAGTGATTCGAGGCAGGGCGATCAGCCCCAGCATTTT. The J gene is TRBJ1-5, the V gene TRBV24-1; maybe TRBD1 (5 bases). The CDR3 contains 15 residues. CDR1 and CDR2 from the germline V gene are KGHDR and SFDVKD. Trimming shortened V by 2 bases and J by 5 bases, and 12 bases separated the two germline ends.

The genes are TRBV2 and TRBJ1-5; D is unresolved. Germline V gene data show CDR1 as SNHLY and CDR2 as FYNNEI. The CDR3 covers 13 residues. V was trimmed by 7 bases and J by 2 bases, leaving 9 bases between them. CDR3 protein: CASTREGNQPQHF. Written as DNA, the CDR3 is TGTGCCAGCACAAGGGAGGGCAATCAGCCCCAGCATTTT.

This chain links TRBV5-4 with TRBJ1-2; possibly TRBD1 for D (6 bases). Germline V gene data show CDR1 as SGHNT and CDR2 as YYREEE (reference sequence). The CDR3 is made up of 15 amino acids. V was shortened by 4 bases and J by 6 bases, with 19 bases between the two germline ends. CDR3 in DNA: TGTGCCAGCAGCCCCTCCCGAGACAGGTGGCATGGCTACACCTTC. As protein: CASSPSRDRWHGYTF.